This record covers a single T cell receptor beta chain. This sample stems from a study of blood T cell repertoires in COVID-19. Background on the study: Sites across the United States, Italy and Spain contributed samples from acute and convalescent COVID-19. PBMCs, B-cell-depleted T cells, or T cells were the source of the cDNA or gDNA that made up the material.

Original analysis: Amplification of reference gene primers provided the estimated nucleated cell counts. Assay used: immunoSEQ multiplex PCR; TCRdb lists only in-frame clones, some missing. That table gives V, J and clone size, and the DNA gave D and trimming. The sample has about 260,000 clones, 70% to 85% seen once. V was shortened by 5 bases and J by 2 bases, with 17 bases between the two germline ends. Germline assignment: CDR1 SGHAT and CDR2 FQNNGV. This CDR3 region has 16 residues. The TCR sequence derives from a woman older than 75 with acute or convalescent COVID-19. V is TRBV11-2 and J is TRBJ2-3; D is perhaps TRBD1 (6 bases). Sequencing was performed on peripheral blood. Here the CDR3 DNA reads TGTGCCAGCAGCAACCGGGACACACTTCACACAGATACGCAGTATTTT. Translation: CASSNRDTLHTDTQYF.